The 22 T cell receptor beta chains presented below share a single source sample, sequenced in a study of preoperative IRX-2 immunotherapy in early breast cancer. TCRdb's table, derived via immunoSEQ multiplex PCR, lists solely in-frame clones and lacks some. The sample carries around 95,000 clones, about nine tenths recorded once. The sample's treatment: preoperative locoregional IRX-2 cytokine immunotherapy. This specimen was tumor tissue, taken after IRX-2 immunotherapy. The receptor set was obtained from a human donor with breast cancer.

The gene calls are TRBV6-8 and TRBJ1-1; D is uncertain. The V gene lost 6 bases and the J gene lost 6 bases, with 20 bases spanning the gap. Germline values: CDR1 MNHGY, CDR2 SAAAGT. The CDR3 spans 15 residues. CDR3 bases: TGTGCCAGCAGCCCACAAGGAACGGCATGGGCTGAAGCTTTCTTT. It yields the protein CASSPQGTAWAEAFF.

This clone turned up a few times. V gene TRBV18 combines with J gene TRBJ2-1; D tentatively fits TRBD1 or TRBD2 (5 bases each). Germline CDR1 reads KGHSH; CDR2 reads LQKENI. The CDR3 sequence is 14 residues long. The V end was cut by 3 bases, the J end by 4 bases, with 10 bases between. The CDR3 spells CASSPRDGYNEQFF. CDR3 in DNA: TGTGCCAGCTCACCTCGGGACGGGTACAATGAGCAGTTCTTC.

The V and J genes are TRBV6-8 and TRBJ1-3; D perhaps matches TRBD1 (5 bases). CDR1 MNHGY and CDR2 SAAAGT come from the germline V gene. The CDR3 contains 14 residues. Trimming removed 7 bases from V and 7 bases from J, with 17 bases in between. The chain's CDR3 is CASTWPGRDNTIYF. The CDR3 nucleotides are TGTGCCAGCACCTGGCCAGGGCGGGACAACACCATATATTTT.

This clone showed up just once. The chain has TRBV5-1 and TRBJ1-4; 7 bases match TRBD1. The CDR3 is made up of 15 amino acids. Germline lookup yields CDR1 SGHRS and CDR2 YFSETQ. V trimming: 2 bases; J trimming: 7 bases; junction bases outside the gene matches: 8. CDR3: CASSLQTGWAEKLFF. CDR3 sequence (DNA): TGCGCCAGCAGCTTACAGACAGGGTGGGCTGAAAAACTGTTTTTT.

CDR3 protein: CASSLEHAGTDTQYF. CDR3 DNA sequence: TGCGCCAGCAGCTTGGAGCACGCGGGCACAGATACGCAGTATTTT. The genes are TRBV5-1 and TRBJ2-3; D unresolved. CDR1 is SGHRS, CDR2 YFSETQ, per germline. Trimming removed 0 bases from V and 1 base from J, with 9 bases in between. The CDR3 runs 15 residues.

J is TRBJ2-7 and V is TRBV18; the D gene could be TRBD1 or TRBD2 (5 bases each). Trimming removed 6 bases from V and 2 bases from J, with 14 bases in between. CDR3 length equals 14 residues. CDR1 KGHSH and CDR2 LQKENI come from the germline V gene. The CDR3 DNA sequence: TGTGCCAGCTCCGGGGCCCTCGGACCCTACGAGCAGTACTTC. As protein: CASSGALGPYEQYF. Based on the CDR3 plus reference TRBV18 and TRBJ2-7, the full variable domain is NAGVMQNPRHLVRRRGQEARLRCSPMKGHSHVYWYRQLPEEGLKFMVYLQKENIIDESGMPKERFSAEFPKEGPSILRIQQVVRGDSAAYFCASSGALGPYEQYFGPGTRLTVT.

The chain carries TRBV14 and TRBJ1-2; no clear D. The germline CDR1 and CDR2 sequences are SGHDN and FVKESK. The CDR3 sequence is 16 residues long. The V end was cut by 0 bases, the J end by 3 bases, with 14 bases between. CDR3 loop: CASSQDRKPRHYGYTF. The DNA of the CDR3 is TGTGCCAGCAGCCAAGATCGGAAACCCAGGCACTATGGCTACACCTTC.

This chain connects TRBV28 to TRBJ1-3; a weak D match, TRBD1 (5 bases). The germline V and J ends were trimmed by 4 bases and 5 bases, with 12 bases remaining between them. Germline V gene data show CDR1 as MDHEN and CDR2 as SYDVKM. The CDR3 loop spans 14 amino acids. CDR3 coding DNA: TGTGCCAGCAGTTACCGGGACCGAAGAAACACCATATATTTT. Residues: CASSYRDRRNTIYF.

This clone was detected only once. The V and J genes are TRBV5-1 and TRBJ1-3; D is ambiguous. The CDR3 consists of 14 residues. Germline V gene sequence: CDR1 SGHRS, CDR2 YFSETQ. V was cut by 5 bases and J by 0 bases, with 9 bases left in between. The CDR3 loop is CASRPESSGNTIYF. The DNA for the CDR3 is TGCGCCAGCAGACCGGAGAGCTCTGGAAACACCATATATTTT.

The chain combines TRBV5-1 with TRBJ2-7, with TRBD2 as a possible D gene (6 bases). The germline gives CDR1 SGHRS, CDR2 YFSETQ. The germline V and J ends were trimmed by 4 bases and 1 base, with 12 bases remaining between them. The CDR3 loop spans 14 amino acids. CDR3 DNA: TGCGCCAGCAGCAGGGACGGGGGTTCCTACGAGCAGTACTTC. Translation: CASSRDGGSYEQYF.

The DNA of the CDR3 is TGCGCCAGCTACGATGAGGACAGCTCCTATAATTCACCCCTCCACTTT. Protein: CASYDEDSSYNSPLHF. This chain joins TRBV5-1 and TRBJ1-6; D might be TRBD1 (6 bases). V gave up 7 bases and J gave up 0 bases, with 14 bases separating them. The germline V gene has CDR1 SGHRS and CDR2 YFSETQ. The CDR3 is 16 amino acids.

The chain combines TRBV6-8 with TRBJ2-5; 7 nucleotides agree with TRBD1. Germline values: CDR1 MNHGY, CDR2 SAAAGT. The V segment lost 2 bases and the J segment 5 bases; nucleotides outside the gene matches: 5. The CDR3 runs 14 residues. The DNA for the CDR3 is TGTGCCAGCAGTTACAGAGGGGGCGCGGAGACCCAGTACTTC. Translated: CASSYRGGAETQYF.

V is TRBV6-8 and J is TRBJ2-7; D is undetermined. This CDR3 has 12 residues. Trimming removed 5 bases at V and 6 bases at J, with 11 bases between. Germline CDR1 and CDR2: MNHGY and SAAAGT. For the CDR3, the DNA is TGTGCCAGCAGTGACTTACTGGGCGAGCAGTACTTC. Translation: CASSDLLGEQYF.

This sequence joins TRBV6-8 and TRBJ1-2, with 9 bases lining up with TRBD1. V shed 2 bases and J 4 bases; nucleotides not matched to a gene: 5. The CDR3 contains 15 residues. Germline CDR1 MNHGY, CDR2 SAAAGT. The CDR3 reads CASSYGQGFGYGYTF. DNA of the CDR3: TGTGCCAGCAGTTACGGACAGGGGTTCGGCTATGGCTACACCTTC.

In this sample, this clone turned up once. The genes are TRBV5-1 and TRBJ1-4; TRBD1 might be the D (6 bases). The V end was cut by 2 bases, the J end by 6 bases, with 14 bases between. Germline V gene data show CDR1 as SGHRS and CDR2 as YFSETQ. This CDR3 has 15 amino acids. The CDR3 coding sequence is TGCGCCAGCAGCTTCGGGGCAGGGGTAGATGAAAAACTGTTTTTT. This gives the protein CASSFGAGVDEKLFF.

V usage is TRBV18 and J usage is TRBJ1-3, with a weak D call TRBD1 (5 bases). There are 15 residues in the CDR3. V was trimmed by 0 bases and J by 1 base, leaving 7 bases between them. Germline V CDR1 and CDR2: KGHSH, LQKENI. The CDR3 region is CASSPPSGSGNTIYF. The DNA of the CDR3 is TGTGCCAGCTCACCACCCTCAGGGTCTGGAAACACCATATATTTT.

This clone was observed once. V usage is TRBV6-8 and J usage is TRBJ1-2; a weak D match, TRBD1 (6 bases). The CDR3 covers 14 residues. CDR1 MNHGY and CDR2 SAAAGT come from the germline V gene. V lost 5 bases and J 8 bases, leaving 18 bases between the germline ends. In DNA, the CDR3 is TGTGCCAGCAGTGCCCAGGGGCATTTGAAGGGCTACACCTTC. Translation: CASSAQGHLKGYTF.

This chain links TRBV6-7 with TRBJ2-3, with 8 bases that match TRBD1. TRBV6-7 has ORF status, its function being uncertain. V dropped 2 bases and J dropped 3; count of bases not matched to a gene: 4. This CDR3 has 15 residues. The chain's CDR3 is CASSYGRGPTDTQYF. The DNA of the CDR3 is TGTGCCAGCAGTTACGGCAGGGGGCCGACAGATACGCAGTATTTT.

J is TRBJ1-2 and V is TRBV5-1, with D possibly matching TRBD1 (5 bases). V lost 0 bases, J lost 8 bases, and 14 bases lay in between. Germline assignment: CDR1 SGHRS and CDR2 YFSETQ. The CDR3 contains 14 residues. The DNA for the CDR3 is TGCGCCAGCAGCTTGGCCTCGGGGGTAGAGGGCTACACCTTC. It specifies CASSLASGVEGYTF.

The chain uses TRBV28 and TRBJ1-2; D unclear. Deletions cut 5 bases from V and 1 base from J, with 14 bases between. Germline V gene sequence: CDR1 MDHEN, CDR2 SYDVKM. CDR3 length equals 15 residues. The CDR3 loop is CASSPTLGGNYGYTF. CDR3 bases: TGTGCCAGCAGTCCCACCCTCGGCGGTAACTATGGCTACACCTTC.

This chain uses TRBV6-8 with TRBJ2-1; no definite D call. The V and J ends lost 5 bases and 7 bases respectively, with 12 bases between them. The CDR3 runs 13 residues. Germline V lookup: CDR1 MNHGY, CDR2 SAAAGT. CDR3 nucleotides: TGTGCCAGCAGTCCCCCGGGTAGAAATGAGCAGTTCTTC. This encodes CASSPPGRNEQFF.

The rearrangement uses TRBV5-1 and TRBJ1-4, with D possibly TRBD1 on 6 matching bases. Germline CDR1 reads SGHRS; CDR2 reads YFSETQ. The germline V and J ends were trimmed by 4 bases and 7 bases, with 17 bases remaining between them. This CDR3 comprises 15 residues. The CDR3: CASSPTGHGGEKLFF. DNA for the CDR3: TGCGCCAGCAGCCCCACGGGACACGGGGGTGAAAAACTGTTTTTT.